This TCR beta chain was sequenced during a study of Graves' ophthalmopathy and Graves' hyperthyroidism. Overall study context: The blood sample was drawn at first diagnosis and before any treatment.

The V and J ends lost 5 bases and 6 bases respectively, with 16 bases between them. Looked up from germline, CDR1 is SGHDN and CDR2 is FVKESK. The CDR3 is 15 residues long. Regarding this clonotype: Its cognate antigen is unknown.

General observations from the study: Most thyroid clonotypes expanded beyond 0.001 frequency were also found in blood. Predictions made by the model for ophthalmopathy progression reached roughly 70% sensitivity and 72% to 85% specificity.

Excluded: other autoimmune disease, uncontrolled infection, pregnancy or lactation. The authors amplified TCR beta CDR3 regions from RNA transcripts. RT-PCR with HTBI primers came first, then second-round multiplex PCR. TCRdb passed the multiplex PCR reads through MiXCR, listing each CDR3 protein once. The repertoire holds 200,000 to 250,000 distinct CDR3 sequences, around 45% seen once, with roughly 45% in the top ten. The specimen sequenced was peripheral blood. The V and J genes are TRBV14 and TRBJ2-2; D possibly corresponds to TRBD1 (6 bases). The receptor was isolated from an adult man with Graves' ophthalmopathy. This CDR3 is CASSDYTGYAGELFF. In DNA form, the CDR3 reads TGTGCCAGCAGCGATTACACAGGGTACGCCGGGGAGCTGTTTTTT.